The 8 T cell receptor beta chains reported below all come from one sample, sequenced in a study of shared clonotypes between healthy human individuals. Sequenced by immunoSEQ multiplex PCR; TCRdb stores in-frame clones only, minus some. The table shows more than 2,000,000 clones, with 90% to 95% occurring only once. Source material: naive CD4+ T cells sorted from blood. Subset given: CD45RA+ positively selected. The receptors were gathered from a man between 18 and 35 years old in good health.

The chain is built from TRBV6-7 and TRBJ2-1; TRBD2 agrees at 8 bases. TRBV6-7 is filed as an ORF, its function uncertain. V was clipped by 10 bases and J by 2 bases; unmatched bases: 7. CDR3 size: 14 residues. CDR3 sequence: CATNGREAYNEQFF. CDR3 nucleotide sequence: TGTGCCACCAACGGGCGGGAGGCCTACAATGAGCAGTTCTTC.

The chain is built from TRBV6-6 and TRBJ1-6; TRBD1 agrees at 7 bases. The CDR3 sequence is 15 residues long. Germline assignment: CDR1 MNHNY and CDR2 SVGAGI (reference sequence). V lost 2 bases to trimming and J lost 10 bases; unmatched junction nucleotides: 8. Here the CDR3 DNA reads TGTGCCAGCAGTTACGGGCAGGGGGAAAGGTCACCCCTCCACTTT. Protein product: CASSYGQGERSPLHF.

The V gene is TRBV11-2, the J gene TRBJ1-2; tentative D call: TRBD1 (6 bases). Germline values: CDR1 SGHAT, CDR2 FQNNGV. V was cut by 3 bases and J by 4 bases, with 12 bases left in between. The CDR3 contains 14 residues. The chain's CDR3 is CASSFGGSPYGYTF. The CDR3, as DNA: TGTGCCAGCAGCTTCGGGGGCAGCCCCTATGGCTACACCTTC.

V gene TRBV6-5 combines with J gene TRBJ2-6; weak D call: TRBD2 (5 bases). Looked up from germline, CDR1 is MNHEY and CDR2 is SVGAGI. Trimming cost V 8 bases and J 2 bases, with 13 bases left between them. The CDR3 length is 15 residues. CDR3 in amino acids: CASGRVSTGANVLTF. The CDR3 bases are TGTGCCAGCGGGAGAGTTTCGACTGGGGCCAACGTCCTGACTTTC.

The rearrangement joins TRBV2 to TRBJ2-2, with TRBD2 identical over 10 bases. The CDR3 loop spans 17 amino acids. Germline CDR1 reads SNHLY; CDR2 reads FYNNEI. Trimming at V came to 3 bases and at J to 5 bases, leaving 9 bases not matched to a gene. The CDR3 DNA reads TGTGCCAGCAGTGATGTAGCGGGAGGTTTAGGGACCGGGGAGCTGTTTTTT. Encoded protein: CASSDVAGGLGTGELFF.

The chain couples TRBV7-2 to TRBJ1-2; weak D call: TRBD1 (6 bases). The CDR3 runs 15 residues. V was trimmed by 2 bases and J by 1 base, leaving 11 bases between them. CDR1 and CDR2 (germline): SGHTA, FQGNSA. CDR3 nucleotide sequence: TGTGCCAGCAGCTTAACGACAGGAGATAACTATGGCTACACCTTC. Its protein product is CASSLTTGDNYGYTF.

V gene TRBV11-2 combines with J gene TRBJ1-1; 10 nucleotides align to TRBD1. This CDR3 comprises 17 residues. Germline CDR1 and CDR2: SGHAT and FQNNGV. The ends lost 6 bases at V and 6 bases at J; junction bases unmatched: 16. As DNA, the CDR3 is TGTGCCAGCAGTTCGACCCGGGACAGGGGCGGCTATGCTGAAGCTTTCTTT. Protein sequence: CASSSTRDRGGYAEAFF.

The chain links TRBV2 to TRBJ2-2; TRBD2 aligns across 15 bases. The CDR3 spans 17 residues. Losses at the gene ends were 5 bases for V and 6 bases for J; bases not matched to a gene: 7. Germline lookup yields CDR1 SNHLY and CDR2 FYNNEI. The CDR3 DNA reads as TGTGCCAGCAGTACGGGACTAGCGGGAGGAGGGGCCGGGGAGCTGTTTTTT. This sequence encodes CASSTGLAGGGAGELFF.